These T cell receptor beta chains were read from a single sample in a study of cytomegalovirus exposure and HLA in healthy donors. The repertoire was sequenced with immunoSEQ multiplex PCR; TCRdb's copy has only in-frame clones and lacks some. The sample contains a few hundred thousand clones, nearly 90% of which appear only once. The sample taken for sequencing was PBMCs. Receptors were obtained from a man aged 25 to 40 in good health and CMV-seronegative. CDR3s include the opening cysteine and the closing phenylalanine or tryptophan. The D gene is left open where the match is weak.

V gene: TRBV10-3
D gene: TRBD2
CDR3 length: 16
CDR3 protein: CAISVAPSGGSDEQFF

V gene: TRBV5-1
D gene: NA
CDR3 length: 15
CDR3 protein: CASQPTTASGSPLHF

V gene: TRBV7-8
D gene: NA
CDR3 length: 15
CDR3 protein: CASSLGASSSYEQYF

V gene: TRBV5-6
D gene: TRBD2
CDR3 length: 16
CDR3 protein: CASSLVLAGAGDTQYF

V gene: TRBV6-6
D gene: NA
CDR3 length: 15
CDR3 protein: CASSSRGVERNTIYF

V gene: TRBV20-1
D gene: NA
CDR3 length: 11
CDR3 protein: CSAGTSGELFF

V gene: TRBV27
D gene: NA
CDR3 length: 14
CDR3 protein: CASSLSYQNTEAFF

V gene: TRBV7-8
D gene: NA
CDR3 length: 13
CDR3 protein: CASSLARKAEAFF

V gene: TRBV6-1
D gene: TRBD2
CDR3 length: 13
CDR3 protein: CASSERSSGEQYF

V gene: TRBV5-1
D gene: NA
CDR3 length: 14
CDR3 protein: CASSLGQGYTEAFF

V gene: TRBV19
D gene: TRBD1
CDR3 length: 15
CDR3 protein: CASSIGRGLNTEAFF

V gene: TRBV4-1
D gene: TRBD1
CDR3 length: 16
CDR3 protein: CASSHILGTGNQPQHF

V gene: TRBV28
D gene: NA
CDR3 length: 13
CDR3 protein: CASSSSTNEKLFF

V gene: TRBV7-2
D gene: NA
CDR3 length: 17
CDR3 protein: CASSPPVGGLAKNIQYF

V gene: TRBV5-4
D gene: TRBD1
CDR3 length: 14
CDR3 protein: CASSSQGRHSPLHF

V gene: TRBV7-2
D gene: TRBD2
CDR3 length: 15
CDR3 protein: CASSLMSSGTYEQYF

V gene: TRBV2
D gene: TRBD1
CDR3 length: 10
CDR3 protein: CVGQGDGYTF

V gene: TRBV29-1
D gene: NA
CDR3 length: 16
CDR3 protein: CSVEDKASVWEETQYF

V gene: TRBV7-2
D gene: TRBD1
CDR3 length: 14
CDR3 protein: CASSGWTGFQGYTF

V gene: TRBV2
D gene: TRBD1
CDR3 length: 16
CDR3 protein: CASSAGDRGRDQPQHF

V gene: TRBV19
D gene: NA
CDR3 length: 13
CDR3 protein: CASSGISGDGYTF

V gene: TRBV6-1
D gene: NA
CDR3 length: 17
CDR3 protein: CASSGLFGQARPYGYTF

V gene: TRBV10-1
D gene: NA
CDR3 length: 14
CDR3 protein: CASSEGQGPYEQYF

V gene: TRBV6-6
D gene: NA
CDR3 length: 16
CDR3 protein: CASSYSKGASLETQYF

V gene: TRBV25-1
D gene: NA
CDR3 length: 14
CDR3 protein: CASSDPAGQETQYF

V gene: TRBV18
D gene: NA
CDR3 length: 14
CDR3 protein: CASSQTGDVSGYTF

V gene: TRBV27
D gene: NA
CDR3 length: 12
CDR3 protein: CATQGRDYEQYF

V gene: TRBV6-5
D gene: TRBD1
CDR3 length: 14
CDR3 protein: CASRAGGAGNTIYF

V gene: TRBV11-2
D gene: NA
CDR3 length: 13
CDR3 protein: CASSAGDTYEQYF

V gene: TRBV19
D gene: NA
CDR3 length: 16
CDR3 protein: CAVQGGSISGANVLTF

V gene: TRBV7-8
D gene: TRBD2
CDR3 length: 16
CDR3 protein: CASSISTSGSSYEQYF

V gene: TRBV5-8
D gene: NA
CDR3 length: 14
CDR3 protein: CASSLDSIYSPLHF

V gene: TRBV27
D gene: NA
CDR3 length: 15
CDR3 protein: CASSSDKRGGNEQFF

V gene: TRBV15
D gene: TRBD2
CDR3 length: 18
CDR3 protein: CATSRDRLAGGPGNEQFF

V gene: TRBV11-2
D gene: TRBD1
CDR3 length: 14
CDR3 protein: CASTPGQGYEKLFF

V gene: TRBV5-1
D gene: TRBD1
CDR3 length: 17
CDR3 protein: CASSLVPSETGVEGYTF

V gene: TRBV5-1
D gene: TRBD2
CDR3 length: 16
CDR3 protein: CASSLPAGGSSGELFF

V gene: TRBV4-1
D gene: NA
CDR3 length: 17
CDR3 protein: CASSQVGGTLLGNTIYF

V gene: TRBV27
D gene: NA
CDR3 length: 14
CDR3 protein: CASSLPGMGEKLFF

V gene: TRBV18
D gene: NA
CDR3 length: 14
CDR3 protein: CASSPSGLPNIQYF

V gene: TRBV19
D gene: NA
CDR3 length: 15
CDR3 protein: CASSNLAGSNQPQHF

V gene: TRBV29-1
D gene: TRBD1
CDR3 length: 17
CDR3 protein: CSVEGLGTGGFDYGYTF

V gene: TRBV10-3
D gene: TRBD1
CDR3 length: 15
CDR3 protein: CAISEWDRGVPEAFF

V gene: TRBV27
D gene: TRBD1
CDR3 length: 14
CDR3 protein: CASSLNRGVYGYTF

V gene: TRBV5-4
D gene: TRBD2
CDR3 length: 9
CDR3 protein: CAGGEEQFF

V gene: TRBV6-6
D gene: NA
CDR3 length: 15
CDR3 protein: CASSSERGQFHEQYF

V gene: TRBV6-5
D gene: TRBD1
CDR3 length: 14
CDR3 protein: CASRGQGARTEAFF

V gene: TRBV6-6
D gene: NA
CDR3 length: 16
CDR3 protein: CASSYRSGDNNSPLHF